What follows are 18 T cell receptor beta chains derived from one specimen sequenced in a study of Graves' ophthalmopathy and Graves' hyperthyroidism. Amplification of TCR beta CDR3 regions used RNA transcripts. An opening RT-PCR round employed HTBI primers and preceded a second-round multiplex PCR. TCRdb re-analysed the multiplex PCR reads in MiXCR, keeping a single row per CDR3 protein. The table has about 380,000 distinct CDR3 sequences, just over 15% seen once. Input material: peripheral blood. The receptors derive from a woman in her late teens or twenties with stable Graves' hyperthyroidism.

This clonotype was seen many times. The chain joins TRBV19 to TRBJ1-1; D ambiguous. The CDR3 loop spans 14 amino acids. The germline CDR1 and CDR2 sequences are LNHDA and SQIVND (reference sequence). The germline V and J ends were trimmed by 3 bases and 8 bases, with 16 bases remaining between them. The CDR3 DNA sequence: TGTGCCAGTAGTATCGTAGGTCTCCTGGGGGAAGCTTTCTTT. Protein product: CASSIVGLLGEAFF.

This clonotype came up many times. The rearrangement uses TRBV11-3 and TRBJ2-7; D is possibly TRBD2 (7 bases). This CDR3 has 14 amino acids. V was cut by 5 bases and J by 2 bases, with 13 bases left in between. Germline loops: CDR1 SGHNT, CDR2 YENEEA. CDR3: CASSLRGGAYEQYF. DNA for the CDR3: TGTGCCAGCAGCCTTCGAGGGGGGGCCTACGAGCAGTACTTC.

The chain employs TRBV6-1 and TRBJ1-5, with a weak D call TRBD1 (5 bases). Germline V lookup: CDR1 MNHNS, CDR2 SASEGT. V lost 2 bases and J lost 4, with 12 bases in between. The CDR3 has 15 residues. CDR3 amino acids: CASSESQGWNQPQHF. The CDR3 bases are TGTGCCAGCAGTGAATCGCAGGGATGGAATCAGCCCCAGCATTTT.

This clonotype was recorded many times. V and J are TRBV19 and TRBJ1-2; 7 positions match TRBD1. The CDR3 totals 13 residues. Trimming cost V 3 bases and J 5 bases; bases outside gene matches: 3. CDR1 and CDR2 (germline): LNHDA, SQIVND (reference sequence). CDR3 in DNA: TGTGCCAGTAGTATCGACAGGGAATATGGCTACACCTTC. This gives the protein CASSIDREYGYTF.

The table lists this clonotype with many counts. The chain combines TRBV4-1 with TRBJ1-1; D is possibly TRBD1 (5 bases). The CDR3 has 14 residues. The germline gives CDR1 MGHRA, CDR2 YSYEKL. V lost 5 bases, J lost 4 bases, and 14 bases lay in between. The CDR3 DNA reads TGCGCCAGCAGCTTTGACAGAAGTATCACTGAAGCTTTCTTT. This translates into CASSFDRSITEAFF.

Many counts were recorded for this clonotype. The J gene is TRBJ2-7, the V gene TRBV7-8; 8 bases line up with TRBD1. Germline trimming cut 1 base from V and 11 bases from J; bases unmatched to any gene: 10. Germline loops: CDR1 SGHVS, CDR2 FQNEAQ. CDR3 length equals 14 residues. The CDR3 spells CASSLGAPTGEKYF. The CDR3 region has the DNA TGTGCCAGCAGCTTAGGGGCCCCGACAGGGGAAAAGTACTTC. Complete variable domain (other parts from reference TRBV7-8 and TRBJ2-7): GAGVSQSPRYKVAKRGQDVALRCDPISGHVSLFWYQQALGQGPEFLTYFQNEAQLDKSGLPSDRFFAERPEGSVSTLKIQRTQQEDSAVYLCASSLGAPTGEKYFGPGTRLTVT.

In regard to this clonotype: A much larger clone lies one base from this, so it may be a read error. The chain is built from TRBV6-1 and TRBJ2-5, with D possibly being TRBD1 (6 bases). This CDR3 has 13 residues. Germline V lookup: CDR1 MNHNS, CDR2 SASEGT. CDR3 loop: CASSRQVQETKYF. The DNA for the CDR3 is TGTGCCAGCAGCCGACAGGTCCAAGAGACCAAGTACTTC.

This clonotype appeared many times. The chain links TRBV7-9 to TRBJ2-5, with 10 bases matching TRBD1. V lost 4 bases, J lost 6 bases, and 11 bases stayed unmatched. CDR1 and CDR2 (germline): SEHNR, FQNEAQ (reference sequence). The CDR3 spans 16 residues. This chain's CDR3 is CASSSGSTGGGQTQYF. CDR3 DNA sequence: TGTGCCAGCAGCTCAGGCTCGACAGGGGGCGGTCAGACCCAGTACTTC.

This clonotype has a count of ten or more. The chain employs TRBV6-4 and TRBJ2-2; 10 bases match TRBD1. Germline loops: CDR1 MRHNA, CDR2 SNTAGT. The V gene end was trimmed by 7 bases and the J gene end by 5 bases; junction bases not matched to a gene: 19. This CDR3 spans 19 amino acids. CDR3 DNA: TGTGCCAGCAATAATCCCCGGGACAGGGGCCTTTCGCCGACCGGGGAGCTGTTTTTT. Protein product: CASNNPRDRGLSPTGELFF.

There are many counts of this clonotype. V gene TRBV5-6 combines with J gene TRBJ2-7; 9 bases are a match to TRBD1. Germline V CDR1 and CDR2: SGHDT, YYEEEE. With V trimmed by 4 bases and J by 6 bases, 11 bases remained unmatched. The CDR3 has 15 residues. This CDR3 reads CASSRPGQGIGEQYF. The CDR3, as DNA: TGTGCCAGCAGCAGACCCGGACAGGGGATCGGCGAGCAGTACTTC.

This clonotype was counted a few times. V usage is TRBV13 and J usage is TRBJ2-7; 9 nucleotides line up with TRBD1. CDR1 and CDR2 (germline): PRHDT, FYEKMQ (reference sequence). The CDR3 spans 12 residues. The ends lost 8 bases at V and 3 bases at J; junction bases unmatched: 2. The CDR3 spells CASGTGNYEQYF. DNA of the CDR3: TGTGCCAGCGGGACAGGGAACTACGAGCAGTACTTC.

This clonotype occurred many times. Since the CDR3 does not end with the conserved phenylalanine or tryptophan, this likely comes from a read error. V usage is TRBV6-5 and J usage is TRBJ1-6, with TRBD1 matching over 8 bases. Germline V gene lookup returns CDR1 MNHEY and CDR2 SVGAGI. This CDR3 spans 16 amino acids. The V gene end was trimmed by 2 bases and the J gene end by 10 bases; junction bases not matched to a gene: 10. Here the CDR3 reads CASSYVQGAVSSPLHL. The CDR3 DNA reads TGTGCCAGCAGTTACGTTCAGGGGGCGGTCAGCTCACCCCTCCACCTT.

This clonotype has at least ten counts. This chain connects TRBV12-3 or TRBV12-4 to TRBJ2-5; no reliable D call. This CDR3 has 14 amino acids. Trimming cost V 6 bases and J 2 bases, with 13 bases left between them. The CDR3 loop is CASSPSRQQETQYF. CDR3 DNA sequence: TGTGCCAGCAGCCCCTCTCGACAACAAGAGACCCAGTACTTC.

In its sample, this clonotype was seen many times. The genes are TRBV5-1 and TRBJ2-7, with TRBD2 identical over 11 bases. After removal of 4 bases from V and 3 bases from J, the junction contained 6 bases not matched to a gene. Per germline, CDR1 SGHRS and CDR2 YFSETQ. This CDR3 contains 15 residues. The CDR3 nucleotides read TGCGCCAGCAGCCCTGGACTAGCGGGTGACTACGAGCAGTACTTC. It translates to CASSPGLAGDYEQYF. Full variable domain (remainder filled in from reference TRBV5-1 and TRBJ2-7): KAGVTQTPRYLIKTRGQQVTLSCSPISGHRSVSWYQQTPGQGLQFLFEYFSETQRNKGNFPGRFSGRQFSNSRSEMNVSTLELGDSALYLCASSPGLAGDYEQYFGPGTRLTVT.

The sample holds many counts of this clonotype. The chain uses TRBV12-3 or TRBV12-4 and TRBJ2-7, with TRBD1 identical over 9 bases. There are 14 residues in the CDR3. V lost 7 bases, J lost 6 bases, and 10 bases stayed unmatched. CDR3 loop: CASTPGTGLGEQYF. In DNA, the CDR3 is TGTGCCAGCACCCCAGGGACAGGGCTAGGCGAGCAGTACTTC.

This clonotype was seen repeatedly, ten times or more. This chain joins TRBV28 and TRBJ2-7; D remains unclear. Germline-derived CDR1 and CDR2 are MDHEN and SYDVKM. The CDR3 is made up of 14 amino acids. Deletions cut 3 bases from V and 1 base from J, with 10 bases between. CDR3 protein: CASSFRSSSYEQYF. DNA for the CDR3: TGTGCCAGCAGTTTTAGGTCCAGTTCCTACGAGCAGTACTTC.

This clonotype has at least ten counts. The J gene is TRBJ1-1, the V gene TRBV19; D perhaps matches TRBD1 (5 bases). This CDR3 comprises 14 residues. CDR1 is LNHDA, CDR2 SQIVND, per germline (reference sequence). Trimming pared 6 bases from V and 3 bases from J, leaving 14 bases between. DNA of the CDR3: TGTGCCAGTAGGGGGACGGGACCTTACACTGAAGCTTTCTTT. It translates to CASRGTGPYTEAFF. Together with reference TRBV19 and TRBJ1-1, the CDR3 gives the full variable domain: DGGITQSPKYLFRKEGQNVTLSCEQNLNHDAMYWYRQDPGQGLRLIYYSQIVNDFQKGDIAEGYSVSREKKESFPLTVTSAQKNPTAFYLCASRGTGPYTEAFFGQGTRLTVV.

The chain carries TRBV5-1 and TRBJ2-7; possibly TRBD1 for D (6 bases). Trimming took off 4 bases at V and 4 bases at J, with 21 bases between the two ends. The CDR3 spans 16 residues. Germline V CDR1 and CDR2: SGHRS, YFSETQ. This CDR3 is CASSPKTGLGDYEQYF. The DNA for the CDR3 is TGCGCCAGCAGCCCAAAGACAGGACTGGGGGATTACGAGCAGTACTTC.